Listed below are T cell receptor beta chains from one sample, sequenced in a study of vaccination effects on CD4 cells after COVID-19. Antigens of these TCRs are unknown. The repertoire was sequenced with immunoSEQ multiplex PCR; TCRdb's copy has only in-frame clones and lacks some. This table has about 25,000 clones, over 70% appearing once. This material consisted of CD4+ T cells from PBMCs cultured with HCoV-NL63 spike peptides, taken after COVID-19 vaccination. The receptor set was obtained from a human donor who received a COVID-19 vaccine. The CDR3 runs from the conserved cysteine through the conserved F or W.

TRBJ1-4 TRBV18 CASSRGAGANEKLFF
TRBJ2-3 TRBV25-1 CASSDLAGLGDTQYF
TRBJ1-2 TRBV14 CASSQTGAGYTF
TRBJ1-1 TRBV19 CASRINDRGAAFF
TRBJ2-7 TRBV5-8 CASSFGTPIVTYEQYF
TRBJ2-3 TRBV30 CAWGLAEGAQYF
TRBJ1-3 TRBV4-3 CASSLIGRENTIYF
TRBJ1-4 TRBV28 CASSFIGLSPSYEKLFF
TRBJ2-5 TRBV5-1 CASSLRPTIETQYF
TRBJ2-2 TRBV11-3 CASSLSRGRLFF
TRBJ2-1 TRBV19 CASSIRLTSYNEQFF
TRBJ1-4 TRBV30 CAWSADSIINEKLFF
TRBJ1-2 TRBV12-3/TRBV12-4 CASSFGGSGYTF
TRBJ2-1 TRBV19 CASSIITSVPAEQFF
TRBJ1-1 TRBV5-5 CASSPEGARRTEAFF
TRBJ2-1 TRBV18 CASSPNPGSSYNEQFF
TRBJ1-5 TRBV19 CASSIRTGGSNQPQHF
TRBJ1-5 TRBV6-5 CASSGQQNQPQHF
TRBJ2-1 TRBV10-2 CASSDLDWRVIDEQFF
TRBJ1-4 TRBV5-1 CASSLGQGARDEKLFF
TRBJ2-6 TRBV5-4 CASSLDRTSGSTGANVLTF
TRBJ1-2 TRBV3-1/TRBV3-2 CASSQTDGGGYTF
TRBJ1-1 TRBV12-3/TRBV12-4 CASSDRGTEAFF
TRBJ1-4 TRBV6-1 CASSEAKPGWNEKLFF
TRBJ1-2 TRBV4-1 CASSSTGGLYGYTF
TRBJ1-2 TRBV2 CASRGDSHYGYTF
TRBJ1-2 TRBV5-1 CASSVGGDTLQGTYGYTF
TRBJ2-2 TRBV10-3 CAISEGPGTGELFF
TRBJ2-4 TRBV7-9 CASRRGQGANIQYF
TRBJ1-4 TRBV19 CASSISPGPGDEKLFF
TRBJ1-1 TRBV19 CASSIARRGQGNTEAFF
TRBJ2-5 TRBV7-7 CASSPGPQETQYF
TRBJ1-1 TRBV3-1/TRBV3-2 CASSQDSRYTEAFF
TRBJ2-3 TRBV10-3 CAISEPGLAGGQTDTQYF
TRBJ2-7 TRBV7-8 CASSFGELYEQYF